Following are 31 T cell receptor beta chains from one sample sequenced in a study of blood T cell repertoires in COVID-19 (TCRdb year 2020). Libraries were prepared through the immunoSEQ multiplex PCR assay. The immuneACCESS repertoire file appears here via TCRdb, limited to in-frame rearrangements. These files lack a portion of the clones; in checked studies, under half of the deficit traces to unresolved V genes, and the cause of the others is not known. Present in this sample are tens of thousands of clones, under 85% of which were seen just once. The ten largest clonotypes hold about 9% of the sample. Sequencing used peripheral blood. The receptors derive from a human donor in a cohort sampled during active COVID-19.

This clone showed up just a few times. V is TRBV28 and J is TRBJ1-2, with D perhaps TRBD1 (5 bases). Trimming cost V 2 bases and J 4 bases, with 11 bases left between them. In germline, CDR1 is MDHEN, CDR2 SYDVKM. The CDR3 contains 14 residues. In nucleotides, the CDR3 is TGTGCCAGCAGTTTAGCCGGGACTCGCTATGGCTACACCTTC. This sequence encodes CASSLAGTRYGYTF.

The chain uses TRBV28 and TRBJ2-7; no definite D call. This CDR3 has 15 residues. The germline gives CDR1 MDHEN, CDR2 SYDVKM. Trimming removed 4 bases from V and 2 bases from J, with 15 bases in between. The CDR3 region is CASSSHRRATYEQYF. In nucleotides, the CDR3 is TGTGCCAGCAGTTCCCACCGGAGAGCCACCTACGAGCAGTACTTC.

The V gene is TRBV2, the J gene TRBJ1-5; D ambiguous. V was pared by 2 bases and J by 10 bases, with 9 bases between. CDR1 SNHLY and CDR2 FYNNEI come from the germline V gene. The CDR3 has 12 amino acids. The CDR3: CASSENISPQHF. For the CDR3, the DNA is TGTGCCAGCAGTGAAAACATATCTCCCCAGCATTTT.

The chain joins TRBV30 to TRBJ2-1; 8 nucleotides line up with TRBD2. CDR1 and CDR2 from the germline V gene are GTSNPN and SVGIG (reference sequence). Trimming at V came to 7 bases and at J to 3 bases, leaving 11 bases not matched to a gene. The CDR3 totals 15 residues. CDR3 protein: CAYTPGRGVYNEQFF. CDR3 nucleotides: TGTGCCTATACCCCTGGGCGGGGGGTCTACAATGAGCAGTTCTTC.

The chain links TRBV11-2 to TRBJ2-1, with 11 bases matching TRBD2. Germline V CDR1 and CDR2: SGHAT, FQNNGV. V lost 4 bases, J lost 5 bases, and 7 bases stayed unmatched. The CDR3 is 16 residues long. The CDR3, as DNA: TGTGCCAGCAGCTCCCAGATAGCGGGAGGGAACAATGAGCAGTTCTTC. This sequence encodes CASSSQIAGGNNEQFF.

The J gene is TRBJ2-2, the V gene TRBV5-1; D uncertain. Germline V gene data show CDR1 as SGHRS and CDR2 as YFSETQ. V was cut by 6 bases and J by 2 bases, with 11 bases left in between. This CDR3 contains 14 residues. CDR3 sequence: CASNREPNTGELFF. The DNA for the CDR3 is TGCGCCAGCAATCGAGAACCAAACACCGGGGAGCTGTTTTTT. Combining the CDR3 with reference TRBV5-1 and TRBJ2-2 gives the whole variable domain KAGVTQTPRYLIKTRGQQVTLSCSPISGHRSVSWYQQTPGQGLQFLFEYFSETQRNKGNFPGRFSGRQFSNSRSEMNVSTLELGDSALYLCASNREPNTGELFFGEGSRLTVL.

This clone was detected a few times. This chain connects TRBV11-3 to TRBJ2-3; D is uncertain. Germline-derived CDR1 and CDR2 are SGHNT and YENEEA. The V end lost 5 bases, the J end lost 6 bases, and 9 bases lay between the germline ends. CDR3 size: 12 residues. DNA of the CDR3: TGTGCCAGCAGCCAGGCGACGGATACGCAGTATTTT. Translating gives CASSQATDTQYF.

This chain connects TRBV4-2 to TRBJ1-3; D is undetermined. This CDR3 is built from 15 residues. Germline values: CDR1 LGHNA, CDR2 YNFKEQ. The V end lost 4 bases, the J end lost 0 bases, and 10 bases lay between the germline ends. CDR3: CASSLRISSGNTIYF. The CDR3 region has the DNA TGTGCCAGCAGCCTCAGGATTAGCTCTGGAAACACCATATATTTT.

The chain couples TRBV9 to TRBJ2-5; D is perhaps TRBD2 (7 bases). Trimming removed 3 bases at V and 5 bases at J, with 20 bases between. CDR3 length equals 16 residues. The germline gives CDR1 SGDLS, CDR2 YYNGEE. CDR3 region: CASSAARGGARETQYF. Here the CDR3 DNA reads TGTGCCAGCAGCGCAGCCCGAGGGGGGGCGCGGGAGACCCAGTACTTC.

This chain connects TRBV2 to TRBJ1-5; a possible D gene is TRBD1 (6 bases). The CDR3 has 13 residues. The germline CDR1 and CDR2 sequences are SNHLY and FYNNEI. Deletions cut 4 bases from V and 6 bases from J, with 10 bases between. CDR3 amino acids: CASSGQGIQPQHF. The CDR3 coding sequence is TGTGCCAGCAGTGGGCAGGGGATTCAGCCCCAGCATTTT.

The chain couples TRBV5-4 to TRBJ1-1; 9 nucleotides match TRBD1. Germline V CDR1 and CDR2: SGHNT, YYREEE (reference sequence). V shed 6 bases and J 2 bases; nucleotides not matched to a gene: 8. This CDR3 spans 15 amino acids. DNA of the CDR3: TGTGCCAGCACCCCCAACAGGGGGCTAAACACTGAAGCTTTCTTT. It codes for CASTPNRGLNTEAFF.

For this clone: This CDR3 is also generated by other DNA sequences in the sample. V usage is TRBV5-6 and J usage is TRBJ1-2; a weak D match, TRBD1 (5 bases). The CDR3 consists of 14 residues. Germline lookup yields CDR1 SGHDT and CDR2 YYEEEE. The V gene lost 1 base and the J gene lost 2 bases, with 9 bases spanning the gap. CDR3 sequence reads: CASSLRQGNYGYTF. In DNA form, the CDR3 reads TGTGCCAGCAGCTTGAGGCAGGGCAACTATGGCTACACCTTC.

Here the CDR3 DNA reads TGTGCCAGCAGCCCTTCGGTTACAACTAATGAAAAACTGTTTTTT. As protein: CASSPSVTTNEKLFF. The J gene is TRBJ1-4, the V gene TRBV3-1 (or the pseudogene TRBV3-2); D is ambiguous. CDR3 length: 15 residues. Germline CDR1 LGHDT, CDR2 YNNKEL (reference sequence). Trimming took 4 bases from V and 0 from J, leaving 9 bases between them.

The chain uses TRBV9 and TRBJ2-3; the match to TRBD2 covers 15 bases. Germline CDR1 reads SGDLS; CDR2 reads YYNGEE. The CDR3 is 17 residues long. With 4 bases clipped from V and 4 bases from J, the junction kept 7 bases outside the gene matches. In nucleotides, the CDR3 is TGTGCCAGCAGCCTCCGGACTAGCGGGGGGGCCGCAGATACGCAGTATTTT. As protein: CASSLRTSGGAADTQYF. Filled out from reference TRBV9 and TRBJ2-3, the complete variable domain reads DSGVTQTPKHLITATGQRVTLRCSPRSGDLSVYWYQQSLDQGLQFLIQYYNGEERAKGNILERFSAQQFPDLHSELNLSSLELGDSALYFCASSLRTSGGAADTQYFGPGTRLTVL.

The chain links TRBV6-8 to TRBJ1-3; the D gene is possibly TRBD1 (5 bases). CDR1 is MNHGY, CDR2 SAAAGT, per germline. V dropped 0 bases and J dropped 0 bases, with 18 bases sitting between them. The CDR3 covers 19 residues. CDR3 in DNA: TGTGCCAGCAGTTACTCGAAAAAAAGTGGGGGGACCTCTGGAAACACCATATATTTT. This gives the protein CASSYSKKSGGTSGNTIYF.

The rearrangement joins TRBV6-5 to TRBJ2-1, with unresolved D. The CDR3 is 12 amino acids. V was cut by 4 bases and J by 13 bases, with 14 bases left in between. Germline values: CDR1 MNHEY, CDR2 SVGAGI. CDR3: CASSSERLVQFF. Here the CDR3 DNA reads TGTGCCAGCAGTTCTGAAAGACTGGTACAGTTCTTC.

The V and J genes are TRBV28 and TRBJ1-6; 10 bases are a match to TRBD1. Looked up from germline, CDR1 is MDHEN and CDR2 is SYDVKM. Trimming took 2 bases from V and 18 from J; bases not matched to a gene: 13. There are 15 residues in the CDR3. The DNA for the CDR3 is TGTGCCAGCAGTTTAGGTCGGACAGGGGGTTCGAGTCCCCACTTT. Encoded protein: CASSLGRTGGSSPHF. The whole variable domain, filled in from reference TRBV28 and TRBJ1-6, reads DVKVTQSSRYLVKRTGEKVFLECVQDMDHENMFWYRQDPGLGLRLIYFSYDVKMKEKGDIPEGYSVSREKKERFSLILESASTNQTSMYLCASSLGRTGGSSPHFGNGTRLTVT.

This chain uses TRBV5-1 with TRBJ1-4; maybe TRBD1 (6 bases). The CDR3 is 15 residues long. Trimming shortened V by 2 bases and J by 7 bases, and 15 bases separated the two germline ends. Germline CDR1 SGHRS, CDR2 YFSETQ. CDR3 residues: CASSFGGAVGEKLFF. The CDR3 nucleotides read TGCGCCAGCAGCTTCGGGGGGGCCGTGGGTGAAAAACTGTTTTTT. Using reference TRBV5-1 and TRBJ1-4 for the parts outside the CDR3, the full variable domain is KAGVTQTPRYLIKTRGQQVTLSCSPISGHRSVSWYQQTPGQGLQFLFEYFSETQRNKGNFPGRFSGRQFSNSRSEMNVSTLELGDSALYLCASSFGGAVGEKLFFGSGTQLSVL.

This clone was counted a single time. The DNA for the CDR3 is TGTGCCACCAGTGACCCCGGGACAGGGAACACCGGGGAGCTGTTTTTT. Its protein is CATSDPGTGNTGELFF. V and J are TRBV24-1 and TRBJ2-2, with 8 positions matching TRBD1. CDR1 and CDR2 from the germline V gene are KGHDR and SFDVKD. The trim removed 4 bases at V and 1 base at J, leaving 4 bases unmatched. The CDR3 covers 16 residues.

The rearrangement uses TRBV6-5 and TRBJ1-5; D gene unclear. Trimming pared 7 bases from V and 4 bases from J, leaving 11 bases between. Germline loops: CDR1 MNHEY, CDR2 SVGAGI. The CDR3 extends over 13 amino acids. DNA for the CDR3: TGTGCCAGCACTAAGAATAAGAATCAGCCCCAGCATTTT. This codes for CASTKNKNQPQHF.

V gene TRBV7-9 combines with J gene TRBJ2-5; 7 nucleotides line up with TRBD2. The CDR3 spans 16 residues. V shed 3 bases and J 4 bases; nucleotides not matched to a gene: 11. The germline V gene has CDR1 SEHNR and CDR2 FQNEAQ (reference sequence). DNA of the CDR3: TGTGCCAGCAGCTTCCCTACGGGGGGAAACGGAGAGACCCAGTACTTC. Its translation is CASSFPTGGNGETQYF. Full variable domain (remainder filled in from reference TRBV7-9 and TRBJ2-5): DTGVSQNPRHKITKRGQNVTFRCDPISEHNRLYWYRQTLGQGPEFLTYFQNEAQLEKSRLLSDRFSAERPKGSFSTLEIQRTEQGDSAMYLCASSFPTGGNGETQYFGPGTRLLVL.

The genes are TRBV4-2 and TRBJ2-7, with 7 bases lining up with TRBD2. Germline assignment: CDR1 LGHNA and CDR2 YNFKEQ. The V gene end was trimmed by 4 bases and the J gene end by 4 bases; junction bases not matched to a gene: 10. The CDR3 contains 15 residues. The CDR3 nucleotides read TGTGCCAGCAGCCCACTGGGGACTAATACATACGAGCAGTACTTC. As protein: CASSPLGTNTYEQYF.

V gene TRBV7-3 combines with J gene TRBJ2-5, with 8 bases lining up with TRBD1. The germline gives CDR1 SGHTA, CDR2 FQGTGA. With V trimmed by 2 bases and J by 3 bases, 5 bases remained unmatched. The CDR3 runs to 15 residues. CDR3 sequence: CASSLGGTGKETQYF. The CDR3 DNA sequence: TGTGCCAGCAGCTTAGGGGGGACAGGAAAAGAGACCCAGTACTTC.

The V call is TRBV20-1, the J call TRBJ2-5; 10 nucleotides line up with TRBD2. This CDR3 has 15 amino acids. Germline CDR1 DFQATT, CDR2 SNEGSKA (reference sequence). V lost 3 bases to trimming and J lost 4 bases; unmatched junction nucleotides: 8. The CDR3 spells CSASGERGGRETQYF. The CDR3 nucleotides read TGCAGTGCTAGTGGTGAGCGGGGGGGCCGAGAGACCCAGTACTTC.

This clone was counted once. V is TRBV2 and J is TRBJ2-3; tentatively, D is TRBD1 (5 bases). CDR3 length: 15 amino acids. The germline V gene encodes CDR1 SNHLY and CDR2 FYNNEI. V was trimmed by 3 bases and J by 5 bases, leaving 15 bases between them. The CDR3 sequence is CASSDRVGQGDTQYF. CDR3 DNA: TGTGCCAGCAGTGACCGAGTTGGGCAGGGAGATACGCAGTATTTT.

This chain joins TRBV15 and TRBJ2-1, with 7 bases identical to TRBD2. The junction had 8 bases not matched to a gene; V was cut back by 5 bases and J by 4 bases. Germline V gene sequence: CDR1 LNHNV, CDR2 YYDKDF (reference sequence). This CDR3 has 15 residues. In DNA, the CDR3 is TGTGCCACCAGCCCCCGCCTAGCGGCTTACAATGAGCAGTTCTTC. Translation gives CATSPRLAAYNEQFF.

The chain uses TRBV24-1 and TRBJ2-2, with 8 bases identical to TRBD2. The V gene end was trimmed by 4 bases and the J gene end by 1 base; junction bases not matched to a gene: 7. This CDR3 contains 17 residues. The germline CDR1 and CDR2 sequences are KGHDR and SFDVKD. The CDR3 DNA reads TGTGCCACCAGTGAAGTCCCTAGCGGGCGGAACACCGGGGAGCTGTTTTTT. The encoded protein is CATSEVPSGRNTGELFF.

The V call is TRBV19, the J call TRBJ2-7, with D maybe TRBD1 (5 bases). The CDR3 has 14 residues. Germline V gene lookup returns CDR1 LNHDA and CDR2 SQIVND (reference sequence). The ends were cut back, 6 bases at V and 0 bases at J, with 12 bases in the middle. In DNA form, the CDR3 reads TGTGCCAGTAGACGACAGCTTAGCTCCTACGAGCAGTACTTC. Protein product: CASRRQLSSYEQYF.

This chain uses TRBV14 with TRBJ2-5, with TRBD1 matching 9 bases. The junction had 2 bases not matched to a gene; V was cut back by 4 bases and J by 2 bases. This CDR3 comprises 14 residues. CDR1 and CDR2 from the germline V gene are SGHDN and FVKESK. The CDR3 DNA sequence: TGTGCCAGCAGCCGTGACAGGGGGCAAGAGACCCAGTACTTC. This translates into CASSRDRGQETQYF.

The genes are TRBV29-1 and TRBJ2-5, with 8 bases identical to TRBD1. Germline V gene sequence: CDR1 SQVTM, CDR2 ANQGSEA. J was trimmed by 4 bases and V by 6 bases; bases with no gene match: 7. There are 13 residues in the CDR3. In DNA, the CDR3 is TGCAGCGTGGACAGGGTGGCATTAGAGACCCAGTACTTC. Amino acid sequence: CSVDRVALETQYF.

This chain joins TRBV7-8 and TRBJ2-7, with 8 positions matching TRBD1. The CDR3 loop spans 14 amino acids. Germline V gene sequence: CDR1 SGHVS, CDR2 FQNEAQ. V lost 6 bases, J lost 4 bases, and 8 bases stayed unmatched. The CDR3 sequence: CASRPRDRTYEQYF. In nucleotides, the CDR3 is TGTGCCAGCAGGCCCCGGGACAGGACATACGAGCAGTACTTC. Based on the CDR3 plus reference TRBV7-8 and TRBJ2-7, the full variable domain is GAGVSQSPRYKVAKRGQDVALRCDPISGHVSLFWYQQALGQGPEFLTYFQNEAQLDKSGLPSDRFFAERPEGSVSTLKIQRTQQEDSAVYLCASRPRDRTYEQYFGPGTRLTVT.